A selection of T cell receptor beta chains follows, all from one sample in a study of circulating CD8 cells and anti-PD-1 response in melanoma. One entry per CDR3 protein, called by TCRdb with MiXCR from the reads. The sample lists roughly 790 distinct CDR3 sequences, 10% to 15% seen once, with roughly 60% in the top ten. The source was CD8+ T cells from PBMCs, collected at baseline or after one month of anti-PD-1 therapy (not recorded which). These receptors all come from a human donor with melanoma. Each CDR3 is given without its conserved first and last residue. Each record gives: V gene, J gene, CDR3 protein.

TRBV3-1,TRBJ2-3,ASSQVAARQTISTDTQY
TRBV27,TRBJ1-2,ASSLTGDLWGYT
TRBV2,TRBJ2-1,ASSDPLPSGVNEQF
TRBV28,TRBJ2-1,ASSFPVGEQF
TRBV21-1,TRBJ2-1,ASSTGEVYSYNEQF
TRBV19,TRBJ2-3,ASRAAGAVEY
TRBV27,TRBJ1-5,ASSYTKSNQPQH
TRBV27,TRBJ2-3,ASSFLPGDRPMTDTQY
TRBV2,TRBJ2-5,ASSPRLRQETQY
TRBV27,TRBJ1-1,ASSSHPAGAEAF
TRBV19,TRBJ2-7,ASSIAPGNSYEQY
TRBV9,TRBJ2-2,ASSVPGGELF
TRBV28,TRBJ2-7,ASSLEGGVYYEQY
TRBV7-9,TRBJ2-7,ASSLATGGEQY
TRBV19,TRBJ2-3,ASSIWGFTDTQY
TRBV11-2,TRBJ2-5,ASSPVGGAGTQY
TRBV18,TRBJ2-1,ASSKAGYSYNEQF